Shown below are 15 T cell receptor beta chains from a single sample sequenced in a study of shared clonotypes between healthy human individuals (dated by TCRdb to about 2020). Libraries were prepared through the immunoSEQ multiplex PCR assay. TCRdb carries this immuneACCESS record with in-frame sequences only. Its versions omit some clonotypes, under half of them owing to an unresolved V gene in the studies checked, with the rest unexplained. This sample comprises around 2,000,000 clones, roughly 94% of them detected only once. The top ten clones comprise about 0.13% of the sample. Sequencing input: naive CD4+ T cells sorted from blood. Sample cell subset or site, as interpreted from the label and publication: CD45RA+ positively selected. The source is a man younger than 35 in good health.

The chain carries TRBV7-6 and TRBJ2-7; possible D gene TRBD1, 6 bases. Per the germline V gene, CDR1 is SGHVS and CDR2 is FNYEAQ. The V gene lost 6 bases and the J gene lost 5 bases, with 11 bases spanning the gap. This CDR3 is built from 12 residues. The CDR3 bases are TGTGCCAGCAGTCCTAACAGGGACGAGCAGTACTTC. This gives the protein CASSPNRDEQYF.

In regard to this clone: A single base separates this from a much larger clone, so it may be a read error. Other nucleotide sequences in the sample specify the same CDR3. The V gene is TRBV5-6, the J gene TRBJ2-2; D unresolved. The germline V gene has CDR1 SGHDT and CDR2 YYEEEE. The germline V and J ends were trimmed by 0 bases and 4 bases, with 4 bases remaining between them. The CDR3 contains 13 residues. DNA of the CDR3: TGTGCCAGCAGCTTGGATCCCACCGGGGAGCTGTTTTTT. It specifies CASSLDPTGELFF.

The chain links TRBV11-2 to TRBJ2-7, with no clear D. V was trimmed by 5 bases and J by 7 bases, leaving 9 bases between them. CDR1 is SGHAT, CDR2 FQNNGV, per germline. The CDR3 sequence is 11 residues long. The CDR3 DNA is TGTGCCAGCAGCCCCAGTGGGGAGCAGTACTTC. As protein: CASSPSGEQYF.

The V and J genes are TRBV4-3 and TRBJ2-3; a possible D gene is TRBD2 (6 bases). Germline V gene lookup returns CDR1 LGHNA and CDR2 YSLEER. There are 14 residues in the CDR3. V was shortened by 4 bases and J by 2 bases, with 10 bases between the two germline ends. The chain's CDR3 is CASSPGLFTDTQYF. CDR3 nucleotides: TGCGCCAGCAGCCCGGGACTGTTCACAGATACGCAGTATTTT.

The chain carries TRBV5-4 and TRBJ2-7, with a weak D call TRBD1 (5 bases). V was trimmed by 4 bases and J by 0 bases, leaving 14 bases between them. Per the germline V gene, CDR1 is SGHNT and CDR2 is YYREEE (reference sequence). This CDR3 has 15 amino acids. This CDR3 is CASSPDRIPSYEQYF. The CDR3 DNA reads TGTGCCAGCAGCCCTGACAGAATCCCCTCCTACGAGCAGTACTTC.

About this clone: Distinct nucleotide sequences in the sample also encode this CDR3. This chain joins TRBV29-1 and TRBJ2-3, with a possible D match to TRBD2 (5 bases). Trimming stripped 4 bases from V and 1 base from J, with 9 bases between. The CDR3 spans 13 residues. Per the germline V gene, CDR1 is SQVTM and CDR2 is ANQGSEA. CDR3 in amino acids: CSVVRAGTDTQYF. The CDR3 DNA follows: TGCAGCGTTGTACGAGCGGGCACAGATACGCAGTATTTT.

This chain links TRBV6-1 with TRBJ2-7; 9 bases align to TRBD1. CDR1 MNHNS and CDR2 SASEGT come from the germline V gene. V dropped 2 bases and J dropped 2; count of bases not matched to a gene: 13. The CDR3 has 18 amino acids. This CDR3 is CASSEPGQGGNSAYEQYF. The DNA of the CDR3 is TGTGCCAGCAGTGAACCGGGACAGGGTGGTAATTCGGCCTACGAGCAGTACTTC.

This clone was counted a single time. This chain links TRBV7-9 with TRBJ2-4; D call uncertain. Germline lookup yields CDR1 SEHNR and CDR2 FQNEAQ (reference sequence). The CDR3 length is 15 residues. With 5 bases removed from V and 0 bases from J, the gap between germline ends came to 11 bases. CDR3 protein: CASSPPGQAKNIQYF. The CDR3 DNA reads as TGTGCCAGCAGCCCGCCAGGCCAAGCCAAAAACATTCAGTACTTC.

Worth noting for this clone: Other DNA sequences of this sample code for an identical CDR3. This sequence joins TRBV9 and TRBJ2-3; D is perhaps TRBD2 (5 bases). V lost 3 bases, J lost 1 base, and 9 bases lay in between. Looked up from germline, CDR1 is SGDLS and CDR2 is YYNGEE. The CDR3 loop spans 14 amino acids. This CDR3 is CASSASRGTDTQYF. CDR3 nucleotides: TGTGCCAGCAGCGCCTCGAGGGGCACAGATACGCAGTATTTT.

The chain is built from TRBV19 and TRBJ1-5, with 7 positions matching TRBD1. V shed 8 bases and J 1 base; nucleotides not matched to a gene: 11. CDR1 and CDR2 (germline): LNHDA, SQIVND (reference sequence). The CDR3 runs 16 residues. CDR3 nucleotides: TGTGCCAGTTGGAACCTCAGGGGGAAGAGCAATCAGCCCCAGCATTTT. This gives the protein CASWNLRGKSNQPQHF.

Turning to this clone: This CDR3 is also generated by other DNA sequences in the sample. The rearrangement joins TRBV6-5 to TRBJ1-1, with 7 bases that match TRBD1. The CDR3 has 13 residues. Germline V CDR1 and CDR2: MNHEY, SVGAGI. Trimming cost V 6 bases and J 5 bases; bases outside gene matches: 6. The CDR3 DNA is TGTGCCAGCAGGACAGGGTTGGGAACTGAAGCTTTCTTT. This encodes CASRTGLGTEAFF.

This clone was found a few times. V is TRBV11-2 and J is TRBJ2-5; no reliable D call. The V gene lost 7 bases and the J gene lost 5 bases, with 14 bases spanning the gap. The CDR3 consists of 13 residues. The germline CDR1 and CDR2 sequences are SGHAT and FQNNGV. The CDR3 sequence: CASTPFRLETQYF. The CDR3 DNA reads TGTGCCAGCACCCCGTTTCGACTGGAGACCCAGTACTTC.

The J gene is TRBJ2-3, the V gene TRBV27; TRBD1 agrees at 7 bases. The CDR3 has 14 amino acids. Germline CDR1 is MNHEY and CDR2 is SMNVEV (reference sequence). With 2 bases clipped from V and 2 bases from J, the junction kept 1 base outside the gene matches. CDR3 bases: TGTGCCAGCAGTTTAACAGGGGTCACAGATACGCAGTATTTT. Translating gives CASSLTGVTDTQYF.

The rearrangement joins TRBV30 to TRBJ2-3, with a weak D call TRBD1 (6 bases). The germline V gene has CDR1 GTSNPN and CDR2 SVGIG (reference sequence). The CDR3 is 14 amino acids. Trimming removed 1 base from V and 6 bases from J, with 14 bases in between. The CDR3 is CAWSAMGARDTQYF. The CDR3 DNA is TGTGCCTGGAGTGCCATGGGGGCCCGCGATACGCAGTATTTT.

The count of this clone is one. The genes are TRBV6-5 and TRBJ2-7; unclear D gene. This CDR3 is built from 14 residues. CDR1 is MNHEY and CDR2 is SVGAGI in the germline V gene. The V gene lost 0 bases and the J gene lost 5 bases, with 11 bases spanning the gap. The CDR3 reads CASSYSPDSHEQYF. As DNA, the CDR3 is TGTGCCAGCAGTTACTCGCCCGATAGCCACGAGCAGTACTTC.